This T cell receptor beta chain came from a study of blood T cell repertoires in COVID-19. Background on the study: Nucleic acid was either cDNA or gDNA, and it came from T cells, B-cell-depleted T cells, or PBMCs.

Libraries were prepared by immunoSEQ multiplex PCR; TCRdb keeps only in-frame clonotypes and omits some of them. The data contain around 160,000 clones, 75% to 90% of them seen just once; the ten biggest clones take up around an eighth. Germline loops: CDR1 MDHEN, CDR2 SYDVKM. This CDR3 contains 16 residues. V was shortened by 0 bases and J by 2 bases, with 12 bases between the two germline ends. Input material: peripheral blood. This receptor was identified in a man aged 18-30 years with COVID-19, enrolled during active disease. This chain joins TRBV28 and TRBJ2-3, with a weak D call TRBD1 (6 bases). CDR3 coding DNA: TGTGCCAGCAGTTTATGGGGCAGGGGCAACACAGATACGCAGTATTTT. It specifies CASSLWGRGNTDTQYF.